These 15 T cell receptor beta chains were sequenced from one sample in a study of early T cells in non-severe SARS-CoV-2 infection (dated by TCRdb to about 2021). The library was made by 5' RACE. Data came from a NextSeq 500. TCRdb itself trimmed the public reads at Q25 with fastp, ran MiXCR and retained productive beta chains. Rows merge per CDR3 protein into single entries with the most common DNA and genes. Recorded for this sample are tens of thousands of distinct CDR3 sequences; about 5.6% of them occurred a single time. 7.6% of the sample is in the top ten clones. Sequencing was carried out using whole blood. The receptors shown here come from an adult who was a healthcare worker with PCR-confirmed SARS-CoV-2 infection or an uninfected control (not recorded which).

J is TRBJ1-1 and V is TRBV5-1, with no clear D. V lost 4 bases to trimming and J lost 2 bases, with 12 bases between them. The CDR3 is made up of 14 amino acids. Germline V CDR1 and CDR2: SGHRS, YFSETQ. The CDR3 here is CASSLLSANTEAFF. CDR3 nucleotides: TGCGCCAGCAGCCTCCTAAGCGCCAACACTGAAGCTTTCTTT.

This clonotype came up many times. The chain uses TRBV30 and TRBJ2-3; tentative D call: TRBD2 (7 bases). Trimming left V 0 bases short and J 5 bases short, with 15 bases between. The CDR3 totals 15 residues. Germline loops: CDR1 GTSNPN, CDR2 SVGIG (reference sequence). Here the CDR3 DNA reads TGTGCCTGGAGTGTAACGGGGGGCACTAAAGATACGCAGTATTTT. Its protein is CAWSVTGGTKDTQYF. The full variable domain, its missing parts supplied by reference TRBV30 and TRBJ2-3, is SQTIHQWPATLVQPVGSPLSLECTVEGTSNPNLYWYRQAAGRGLQLLFYSVGIGQISSEVPQNLSASRPQDRQFILSSKKLLLSDSGFYLCAWSVTGGTKDTQYFGPGTRLTVL.

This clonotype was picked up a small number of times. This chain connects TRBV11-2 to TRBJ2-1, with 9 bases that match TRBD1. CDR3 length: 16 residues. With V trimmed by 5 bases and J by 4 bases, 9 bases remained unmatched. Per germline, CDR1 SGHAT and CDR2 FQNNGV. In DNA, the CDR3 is TGTGCCAGCAGCCACGTGCGGGACAGGGTATACAATGAGCAGTTCTTC. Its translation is CASSHVRDRVYNEQFF. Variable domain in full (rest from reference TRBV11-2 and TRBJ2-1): EAGVAQSPRYKIIEKRQSVAFWCNPISGHATLYWYQQILGQGPKLLIQFQNNGVVDDSQLPKDRFSAERLKGVDSTLKIQPAKLEDSAVYLCASSHVRDRVYNEQFFGPGTRLTVL.

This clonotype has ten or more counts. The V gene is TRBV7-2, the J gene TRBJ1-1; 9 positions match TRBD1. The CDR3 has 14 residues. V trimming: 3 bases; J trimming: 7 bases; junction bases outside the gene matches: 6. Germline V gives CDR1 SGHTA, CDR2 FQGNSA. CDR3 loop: CASSFGTGSSEAFF. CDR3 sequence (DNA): TGTGCCAGCAGCTTCGGGACAGGGTCAAGTGAAGCTTTCTTT.

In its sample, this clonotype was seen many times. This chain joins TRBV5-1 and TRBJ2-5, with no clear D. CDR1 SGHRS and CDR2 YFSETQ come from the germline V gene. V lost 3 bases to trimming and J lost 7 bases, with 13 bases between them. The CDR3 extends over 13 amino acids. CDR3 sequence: CASSSILRGTQYF. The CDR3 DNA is TGCGCCAGCAGCTCGATTCTCAGAGGGACCCAGTACTTC.

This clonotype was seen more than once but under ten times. CDR3 sequence reads: CASSLALGTTNTIYF. In nucleotides, the CDR3 is TGTGCCAGCAGCTTAGCACTCGGGACGACCAACACCATATATTTT. The chain has TRBV7-9 and TRBJ1-3, with a weak D call TRBD1 (5 bases). The CDR3 runs to 15 residues. The V gene lost 0 bases and the J gene lost 7 bases, with 13 bases spanning the gap. In germline, CDR1 is SEHNR, CDR2 FQNEAQ (reference sequence).

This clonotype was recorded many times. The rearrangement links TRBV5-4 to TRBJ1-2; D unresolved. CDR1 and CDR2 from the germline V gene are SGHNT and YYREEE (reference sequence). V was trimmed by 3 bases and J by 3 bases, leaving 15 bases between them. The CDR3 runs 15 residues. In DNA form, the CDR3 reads TGTGCCAGCAGCTCCCCGTCCGACGGGGACTATGGCTACACCTTC. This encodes CASSSPSDGDYGYTF.

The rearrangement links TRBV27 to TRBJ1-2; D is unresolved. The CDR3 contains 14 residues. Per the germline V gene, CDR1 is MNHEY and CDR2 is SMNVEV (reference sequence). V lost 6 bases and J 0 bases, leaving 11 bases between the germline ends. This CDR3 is CASRVSGANYGYTF. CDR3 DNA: TGTGCCAGCAGAGTTTCGGGTGCTAACTATGGCTACACCTTC.

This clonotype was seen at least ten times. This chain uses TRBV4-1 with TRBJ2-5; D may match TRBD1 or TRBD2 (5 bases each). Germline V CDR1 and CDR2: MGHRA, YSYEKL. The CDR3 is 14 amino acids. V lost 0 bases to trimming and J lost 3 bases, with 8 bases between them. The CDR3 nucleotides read TGCGCCAGCAGCCAAGAGGGGACCGAAGAGACCCAGTACTTC. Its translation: CASSQEGTEETQYF.

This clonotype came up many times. Written as DNA, the CDR3 is TGTGCCAGCAGCCTAAAAAATGAGCAGTTCTTC. Protein sequence: CASSLKNEQFF. The chain is built from TRBV12-3 or TRBV12-4 and TRBJ2-1; no firm D call. Trimming took off 6 bases at V and 7 bases at J, with 7 bases between the two ends. This CDR3 is built from 11 residues.

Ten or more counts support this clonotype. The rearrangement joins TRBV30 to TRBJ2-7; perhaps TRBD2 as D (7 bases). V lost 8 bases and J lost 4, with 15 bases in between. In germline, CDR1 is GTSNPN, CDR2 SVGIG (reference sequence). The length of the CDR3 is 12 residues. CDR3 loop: CAAPGGAYEQYF. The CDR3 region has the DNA TGTGCCGCCCCTGGGGGGGCATACGAGCAGTACTTC.

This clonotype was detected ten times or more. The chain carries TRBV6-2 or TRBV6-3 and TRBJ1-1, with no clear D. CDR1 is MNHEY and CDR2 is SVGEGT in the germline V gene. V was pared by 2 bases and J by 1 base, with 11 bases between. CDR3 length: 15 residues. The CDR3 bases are TGTGCCAGCAGTTACAGCACAGTAACGAACACTGAAGCTTTCTTT. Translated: CASSYSTVTNTEAFF.

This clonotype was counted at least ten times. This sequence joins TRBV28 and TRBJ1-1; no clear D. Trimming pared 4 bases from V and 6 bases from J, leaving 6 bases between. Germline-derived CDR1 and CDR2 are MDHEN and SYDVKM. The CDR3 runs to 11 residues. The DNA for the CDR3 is TGTGCCAGCAGTTGGAGCGCTGAAGCTTTCTTT. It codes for CASSWSAEAFF.

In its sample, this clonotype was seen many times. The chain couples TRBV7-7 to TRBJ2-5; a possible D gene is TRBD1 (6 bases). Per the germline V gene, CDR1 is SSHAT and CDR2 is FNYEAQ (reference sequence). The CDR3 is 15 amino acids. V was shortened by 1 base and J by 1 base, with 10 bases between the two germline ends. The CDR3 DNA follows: TGTGCCAGCAGCTTAGAGGGGGTAGCCCAAGAGACCCAGTACTTC. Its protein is CASSLEGVAQETQYF.

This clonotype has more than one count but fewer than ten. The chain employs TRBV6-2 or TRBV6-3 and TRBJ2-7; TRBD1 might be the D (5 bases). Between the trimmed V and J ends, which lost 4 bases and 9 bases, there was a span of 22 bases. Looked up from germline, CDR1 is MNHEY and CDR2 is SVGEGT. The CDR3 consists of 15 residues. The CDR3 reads CASSLGRARNSVQYF. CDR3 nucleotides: TGTGCCAGCAGTTTGGGCAGGGCAAGAAACTCCGTGCAGTACTTC.